Below are 6 T cell receptor beta chains sequenced from a single sample in a study of blood T cell repertoires in COVID-19 (dated by TCRdb to 2018 to 2020). The library was made by the immunoSEQ multiplex PCR assay. TCRdb carries this immuneACCESS record with in-frame sequences only. Its versions omit some clonotypes, under half of them owing to an unresolved V gene in the studies checked, with the rest unexplained. The sample records 300,000 or so clones, about 93% of which are singletons. The ten largest account for around 1.1% of the sample. Sequencing was performed on PBMCs or T cells enriched from blood (not recorded which). The receptor source for this set is a woman in her twenties or thirties who had recovered from COVID-19.

The chain couples TRBV5-1 to TRBJ2-1, with 13 bases identical to TRBD2. V was pared by 4 bases and J by 5 bases, with 12 bases of the junction left unmatched. The CDR3 length is 18 residues. Germline V gene sequence: CDR1 SGHRS, CDR2 YFSETQ. As DNA, the CDR3 is TGCGCCAGCAGCCCAGGGACTAGCGGGACTTCGGCCAACAATGAGCAGTTCTTC. Translation: CASSPGTSGTSANNEQFF.

This rearrangement joins TRBV6-2 or TRBV6-3 to TRBJ1-5, with unresolved D. The CDR3 covers 13 residues. Trimming left V 2 bases short and J 4 bases short, with 6 bases between. Looked up from germline, CDR1 is MNHEY and CDR2 is SVGEGT. The CDR3 here is CASSYGSNQPQHF. The CDR3 coding sequence is TGTGCCAGCAGTTACGGGAGTAATCAGCCCCAGCATTTT.

V gene TRBV30 combines with J gene TRBJ1-5, with 12 bases lining up with TRBD1. This CDR3 region has 16 residues. With 0 bases clipped from V and 5 bases from J, the junction kept 5 bases outside the gene matches. Germline-derived CDR1 and CDR2 are GTSNPN and SVGIG (reference sequence). CDR3 nucleotide sequence: TGTGCCTGGAGTGTATTCGGGACAGGGGGCTATCAGCCCCAGCATTTT. This encodes CAWSVFGTGGYQPQHF.

The chain carries TRBV25-1 and TRBJ2-7, with 8 bases that match TRBD1. V gave up 3 bases and J gave up 1 base; unmatched junction bases: 2. The CDR3 extends over 14 amino acids. The germline gives CDR1 MGHDK, CDR2 SYGVNS. The CDR3 region has the DNA TGTGCCAGCAGTGAGACAGGGGATTCCTACGAGCAGTACTTC. Its translation is CASSETGDSYEQYF.

The chain has TRBV15 and TRBJ2-1, with 8 bases fitting TRBD2. The CDR3 is 16 amino acids. The J segment lost 3 bases and the V segment lost 1 base, leaving 5 bases of the junction unmatched. Per germline, CDR1 LNHNV and CDR2 YYDKDF (reference sequence). For the CDR3, the DNA is TGTGCCACCAGCAGAGCAACTAGCGGTTTCTACAATGAGCAGTTCTTC. It is translated as CATSRATSGFYNEQFF.

This clone has only one observation. This rearrangement joins TRBV7-9 to TRBJ1-2; maybe TRBD1 (6 bases). The CDR3 is 16 amino acids. V was clipped by 2 bases and J by 3 bases, with 16 bases between them. Germline V gene data show CDR1 as SEHNR and CDR2 as FQNEAQ (reference sequence). The CDR3 spells CASSLYARGGHYGYTF. The CDR3 DNA reads TGTGCCAGCAGCTTATACGCACGGGGGGGCCACTATGGCTACACCTTC.